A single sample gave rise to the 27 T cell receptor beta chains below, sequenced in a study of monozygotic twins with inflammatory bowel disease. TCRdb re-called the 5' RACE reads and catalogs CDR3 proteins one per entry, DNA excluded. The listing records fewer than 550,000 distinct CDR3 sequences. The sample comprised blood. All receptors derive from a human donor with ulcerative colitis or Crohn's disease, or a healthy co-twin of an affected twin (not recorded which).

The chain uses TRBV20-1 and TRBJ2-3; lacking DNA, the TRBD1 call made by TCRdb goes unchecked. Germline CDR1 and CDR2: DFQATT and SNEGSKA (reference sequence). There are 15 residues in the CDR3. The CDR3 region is CSARSLAGPVDTQYF.

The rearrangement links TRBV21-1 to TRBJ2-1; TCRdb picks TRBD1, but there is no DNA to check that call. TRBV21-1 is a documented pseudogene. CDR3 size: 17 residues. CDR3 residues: CASILNCTGGPYNEQFF.

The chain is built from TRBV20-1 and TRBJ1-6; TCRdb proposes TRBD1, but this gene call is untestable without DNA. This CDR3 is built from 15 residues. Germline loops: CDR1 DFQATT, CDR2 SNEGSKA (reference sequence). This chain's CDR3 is CSAPAWDSINSPLHF.

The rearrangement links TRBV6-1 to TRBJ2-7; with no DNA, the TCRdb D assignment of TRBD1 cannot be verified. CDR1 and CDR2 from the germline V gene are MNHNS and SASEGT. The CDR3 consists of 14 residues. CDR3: CASSKRTGVYEQYF.

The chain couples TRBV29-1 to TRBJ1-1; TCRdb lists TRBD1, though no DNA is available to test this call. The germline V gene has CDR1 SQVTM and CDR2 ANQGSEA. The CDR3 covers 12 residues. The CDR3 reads CSVDRENTEAFF.

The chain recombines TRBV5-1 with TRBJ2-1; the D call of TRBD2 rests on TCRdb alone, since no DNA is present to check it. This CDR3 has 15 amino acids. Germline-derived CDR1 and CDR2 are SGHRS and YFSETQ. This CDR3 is CASSLDPTRANEQFF.

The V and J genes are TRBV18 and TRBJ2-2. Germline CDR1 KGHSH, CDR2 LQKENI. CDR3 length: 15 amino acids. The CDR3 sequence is CASSPGSPNTGELFF.

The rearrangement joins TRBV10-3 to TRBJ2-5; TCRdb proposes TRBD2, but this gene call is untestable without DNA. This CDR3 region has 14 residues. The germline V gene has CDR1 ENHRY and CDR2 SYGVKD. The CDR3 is CAIGTSGMGETQYF.

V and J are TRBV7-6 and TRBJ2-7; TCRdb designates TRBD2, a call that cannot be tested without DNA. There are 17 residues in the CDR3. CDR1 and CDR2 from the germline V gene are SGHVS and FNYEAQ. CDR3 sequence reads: CASSLTSGRATKGEQYF. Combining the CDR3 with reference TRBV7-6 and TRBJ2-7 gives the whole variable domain GAGVSQSPRYKVTKRGQDVALRCDPISGHVSLYWYRQALGQGPEFLTYFNYEAQQDKSGLPNDRFSAERPEGSISTLTIQRTEQRDSAMYRCASSLTSGRATKGEQYFGPGTRLTVT.

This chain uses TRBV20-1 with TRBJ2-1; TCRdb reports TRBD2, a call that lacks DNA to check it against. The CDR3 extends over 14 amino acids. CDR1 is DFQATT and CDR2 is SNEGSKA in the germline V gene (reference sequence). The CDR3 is CSASPASGYNEQFF.

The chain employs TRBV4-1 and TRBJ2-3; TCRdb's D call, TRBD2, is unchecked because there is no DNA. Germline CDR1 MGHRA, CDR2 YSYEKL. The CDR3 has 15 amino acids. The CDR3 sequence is CASSIAGDYTDTQYF.

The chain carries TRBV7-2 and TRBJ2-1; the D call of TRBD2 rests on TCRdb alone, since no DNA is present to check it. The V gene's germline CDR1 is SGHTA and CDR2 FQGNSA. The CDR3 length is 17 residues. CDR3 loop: CASSLAGTSGLYNEQFF.

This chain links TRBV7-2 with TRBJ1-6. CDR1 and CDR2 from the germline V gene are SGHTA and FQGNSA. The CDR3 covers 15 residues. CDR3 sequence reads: CASSLVRPDNSPLHF.

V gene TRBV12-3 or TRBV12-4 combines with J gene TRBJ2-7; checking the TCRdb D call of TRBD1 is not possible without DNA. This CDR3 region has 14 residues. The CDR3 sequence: CASGGTGGDYEQYF.

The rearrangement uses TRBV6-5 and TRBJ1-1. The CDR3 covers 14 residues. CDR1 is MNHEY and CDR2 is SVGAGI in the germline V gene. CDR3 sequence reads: CASSYGQLGTEAFF.

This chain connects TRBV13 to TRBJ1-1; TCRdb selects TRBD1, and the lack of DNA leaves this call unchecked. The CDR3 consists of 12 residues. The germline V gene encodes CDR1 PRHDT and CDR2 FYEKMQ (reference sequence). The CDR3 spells CASNTGETEALF.

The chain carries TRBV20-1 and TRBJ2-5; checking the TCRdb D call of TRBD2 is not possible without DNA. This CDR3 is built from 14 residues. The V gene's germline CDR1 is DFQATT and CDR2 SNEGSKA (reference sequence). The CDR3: CSARWTSGGSSQYF.

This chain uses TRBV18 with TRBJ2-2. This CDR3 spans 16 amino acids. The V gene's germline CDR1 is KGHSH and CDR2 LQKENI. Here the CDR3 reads CASSPPSAGPTGELFF.

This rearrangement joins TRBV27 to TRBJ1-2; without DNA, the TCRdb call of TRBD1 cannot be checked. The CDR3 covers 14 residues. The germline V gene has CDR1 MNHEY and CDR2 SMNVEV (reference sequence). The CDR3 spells CASSLGPTGLSYTF.

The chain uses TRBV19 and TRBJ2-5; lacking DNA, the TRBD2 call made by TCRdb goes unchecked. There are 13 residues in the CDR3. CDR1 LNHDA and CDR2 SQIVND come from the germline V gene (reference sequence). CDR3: CASSPSGVETQYF.

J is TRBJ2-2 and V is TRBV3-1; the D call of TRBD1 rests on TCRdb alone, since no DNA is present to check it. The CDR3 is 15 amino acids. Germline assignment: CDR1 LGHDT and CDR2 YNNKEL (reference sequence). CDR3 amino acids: CASSHTRGNTGELFF.

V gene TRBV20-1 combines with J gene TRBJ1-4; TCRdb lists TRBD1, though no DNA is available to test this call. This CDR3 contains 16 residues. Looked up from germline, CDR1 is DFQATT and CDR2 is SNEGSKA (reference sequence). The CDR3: CSARGAGVATNEKLFF.

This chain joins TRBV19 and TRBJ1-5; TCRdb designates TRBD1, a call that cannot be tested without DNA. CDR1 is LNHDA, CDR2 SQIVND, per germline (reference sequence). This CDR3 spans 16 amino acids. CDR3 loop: CASSIEPLTVNQPQHF.

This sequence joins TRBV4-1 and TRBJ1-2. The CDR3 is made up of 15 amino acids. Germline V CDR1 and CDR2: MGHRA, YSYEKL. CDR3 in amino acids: CASSQERHSNYGYTF.

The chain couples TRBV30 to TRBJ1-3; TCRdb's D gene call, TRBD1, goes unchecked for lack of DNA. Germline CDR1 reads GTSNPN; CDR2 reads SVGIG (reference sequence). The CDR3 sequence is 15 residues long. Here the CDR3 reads CAWSDPARGGHTIYF.

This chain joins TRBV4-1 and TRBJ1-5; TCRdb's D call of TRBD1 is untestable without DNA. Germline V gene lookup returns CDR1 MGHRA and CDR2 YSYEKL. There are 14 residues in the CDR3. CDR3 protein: CASSRQGAFQPQHF.

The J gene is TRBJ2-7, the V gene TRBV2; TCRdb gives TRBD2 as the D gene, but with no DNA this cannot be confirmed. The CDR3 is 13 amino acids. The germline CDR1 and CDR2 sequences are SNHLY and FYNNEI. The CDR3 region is CAGTSGSLGEQYF. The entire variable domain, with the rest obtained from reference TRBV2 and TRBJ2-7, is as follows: EPEVTQTPSHQVTQMGQEVILRCVPISNHLYFYWYRQILGQKVEFLVSFYNNEISEKSEIFDDQFSVERPDGSNFTLKIRSTKLEDSAMYFCAGTSGSLGEQYFGPGTRLTVT.